Listed below are T cell receptor beta chains from one sample, sequenced in a study of blood T cell repertoires in COVID-19. Generated by immunoSEQ multiplex PCR, the TCRdb table keeps only in-frame clones and is missing some. The data show roughly 50,000 clones, with 80% to 90% seen just once and 2.5% to 3% held by the top ten. What was sequenced was peripheral blood. These receptors all stem from a woman of 80 years or more with acute or convalescent COVID-19. Both conserved end residues are part of each CDR3. A D gene is named only where the DNA matches it firmly. Only part of the rows carry a size: once, few, many, or a class if the clone is expanded.

size: -
D: -
J: TRBJ1-4
V: TRBV3-1/TRBV3-2
CDR3: CASSPTLSSNEKLFF
DNA: TGTGCCAGCAGCCCAACTTTATCGTCTAATGAAAAACTGTTTTTT

size: medium-sized
D: -
J: TRBJ2-2
V: TRBV27
CDR3: CASNPAGDTGELFF
DNA: TGTGCCAGCAACCCGGCGGGCGACACCGGGGAGCTGTTTTTT

size: few
D: -
J: TRBJ1-6
V: TRBV6-5
CDR3: CASTPPGAYNSPLHF
DNA: TGTGCCAGCACCCCCCCAGGGGCGTATAATTCACCCCTCCACTTT

size: -
D: TRBD1
J: TRBJ2-1
V: TRBV5-1
CDR3: CASSQPGQGALSAEQFF
DNA: TGCGCCAGCAGCCAGCCGGGACAGGGGGCTCTCAGCGCTGAGCAGTTCTTC

size: -
D: TRBD1
J: TRBJ2-7
V: TRBV18
CDR3: CASSPGQGQAYEQYF
DNA: TGTGCCAGCTCACCGGGACAGGGTCAAGCCTACGAGCAGTACTTC

size: -
D: -
J: TRBJ2-2
V: TRBV7-8
CDR3: CATGTRSNTGELFF
DNA: TGTGCCACGGGGACAAGATCGAACACCGGGGAGCTGTTTTTT

size: -
D: -
J: TRBJ1-1
V: TRBV5-6
CDR3: CASSPLRAIAEAFF
DNA: TGTGCCAGCAGCCCTTTGAGGGCTATCGCTGAAGCTTTCTTT

size: -
D: -
J: TRBJ2-7
V: TRBV12-3/TRBV12-4
CDR3: CASSPGGTYEQYF
DNA: TGTGCCAGCAGCCCCGGAGGAACCTACGAGCAGTACTTC

size: -
D: -
J: TRBJ1-2
V: TRBV28
CDR3: CASSLTVANYGYTF
DNA: TGTGCCAGCAGTTTAACGGTAGCTAACTATGGCTACACCTTC

size: -
D: -
J: TRBJ1-2
V: TRBV2
CDR3: CASSSTANYGYTF
DNA: TGTGCCAGCAGTTCGACAGCCAACTATGGCTACACCTTC

size: -
D: TRBD2
J: TRBJ2-3
V: TRBV5-4
CDR3: CASSPSPSGGADTQYF
DNA: TGTGCCAGCAGCCCGAGCCCTAGCGGGGGGGCAGATACGCAGTATTTT

size: -
D: -
J: TRBJ2-3
V: TRBV29-1
CDR3: CSVKRTGYTDTQYF
DNA: TGCAGCGTCAAGCGGACGGGATACACAGATACGCAGTATTTT

size: -
D: TRBD1
J: TRBJ1-2
V: TRBV18
CDR3: CASSPLSPGQGDGYTF
DNA: TGTGCCAGCTCACCACTCTCCCCGGGACAGGGGGATGGCTACACCTTC

size: -
D: -
J: TRBJ1-3
V: TRBV19
CDR3: CASRFTGNTIYF
DNA: TGTGCCAGTCGGTTTACTGGAAACACCATATATTTT

size: -
D: TRBD1
J: TRBJ1-6
V: TRBV7-8
CDR3: CASSPGTAYNSPLHF
DNA: TGTGCCAGCAGCCCCGGGACAGCCTATAATTCACCCCTCCACTTT

size: -
D: -
J: TRBJ1-1
V: TRBV11-1
CDR3: CASSLGQGNTEAFF
DNA: TGTGCCAGCAGCTTGGGGCAGGGGAACACTGAAGCTTTCTTT

size: few
D: -
J: TRBJ1-1
V: TRBV11-2
CDR3: CASSLDGGALLAFF
DNA: TGTGCCAGCAGCTTAGACGGGGGGGCATTATTAGCTTTCTTT

size: -
D: -
J: TRBJ2-4
V: TRBV5-1
CDR3: CASSLGQLAKNIQYF
DNA: TGCGCCAGCAGCTTGGGACAGCTAGCCAAAAACATTCAGTACTTC

size: -
D: TRBD1
J: TRBJ1-1
V: TRBV5-1
CDR3: CASSLFGQGNTEAFF
DNA: TGCGCCAGCAGCTTATTTGGACAGGGGAACACTGAAGCTTTCTTT

size: -
D: -
J: TRBJ1-4
V: TRBV2
CDR3: CASGQGGEKLFF
DNA: TGTGCCAGCGGGCAGGGTGGCGAAAAACTGTTTTTT

size: -
D: TRBD2
J: TRBJ2-1
V: TRBV19
CDR3: CASSPLAGESYNEQFF
DNA: TGTGCCAGTAGTCCGTTAGCGGGGGAGTCCTACAATGAGCAGTTCTTC

size: few
D: -
J: TRBJ1-2
V: TRBV27
CDR3: CASSAGGARHYGYTF
DNA: TGTGCCAGCAGTGCGGGGGGGGCCCGGCACTATGGCTACACCTTC

size: -
D: TRBD1
J: TRBJ1-4
V: TRBV15
CDR3: CATSRDLRGQANEKLFF
DNA: TGTGCCACCAGCAGAGATCTTAGAGGACAGGCTAATGAAAAACTGTTTTTT

size: -
D: TRBD2
J: TRBJ2-2
V: TRBV30
CDR3: CAWSGRRGETGELFF
DNA: TGTGCCTGGAGTGGGAGGCGGGGGGAAACCGGGGAGCTGTTTTTT